This is a list of T cell receptor beta chains from one sample in a study of T cell responses to AZD1222 COVID-19 vaccine. Using immunoSEQ multiplex PCR, the repertoire was profiled, and TCRdb retains in-frame clones only, with some absent. The profile shows about 110,000 clones, around 89% of them singletons. Sequenced here: peripheral blood, sampled on day 0 of AZD1222 vaccination. Source of these receptors: an adult in good health. Each CDR3 is given with its conserved first and last residue.

v_gene,CDR3aa
TRBV4-1,CASSQDTTANNQPQHF
TRBV5-4,CASSLRGEQYF
TRBV6-2/TRBV6-3,CASSYGFAGGPGLSKNIQYF
TRBV5-1,CASSTGQVTDTQYF
TRBV30,CAWIIDRGLYNEQFF
TRBV24-1,CATSDPKRYGANVLTF
TRBV28,CASSFVSWGHKGEKLFF
TRBV5-1,CASSFSGTGAYEQYF
TRBV18,CASSPQANTEAFF
TRBV6-5,CASRTIGRNQPQHF
TRBV27,CASSYLGDRIYGYTF
TRBV6-4,CASTISHEQYF
TRBV28,CASSWSHLPGQGRSLNTGELFF
TRBV27,CASSLHPEGPYEQYF
TRBV11-2,CASSLDLGTDRYEQYF
TRBV11-3,CASTKGAYEQYF
TRBV6-5,CASSYEGPTPLHF
TRBV24-1,CATSDNRASGSGETQYF
TRBV3-1/TRBV3-2,CASSQEGQGALGEKLFF
TRBV28,CASRSGGSNSPLHF
TRBV6-6,CASNYNSDEQFF
TRBV18,CASSPPAGADEQFF
TRBV4-3,CASSPGLERHSEQYF
TRBV3-1/TRBV3-2,CASSLDYYNEQFF
TRBV19,CASSMWDGYTF
TRBV3-1/TRBV3-2,CASSPYSYEQYF
TRBV10-3,CAATGGLSSGNTIYF
TRBV12-3/TRBV12-4,CASSLIRGTEAFF
TRBV9,CASSVSLSGGANVLTF
TRBV19,CASSISGRGPYEQYF
TRBV28,CASRDYNNQPQHF
TRBV7-3,CASSLASGRADEQYF
TRBV7-2,CASSLDSSNQPQHF
TRBV3-1/TRBV3-2,CASSQDFQGALETQYF
TRBV18,CASLDGMNTEAFF
TRBV5-1,CASSLGQRGQMNYGYTF
TRBV9,CASSVAALVGGGGYNEQFF
TRBV19,CATAGAGGNTIYF
TRBV7-2,CASSYQGSGNQPQHF
TRBV19,CASSGLTISGANVLTF
TRBV6-1,CASSEADRGVTEAFF
TRBV12-3/TRBV12-4,CASSHPRLKAFF
TRBV7-9,CASTEGEGQYSNQPQHF
TRBV28,CASSLYSGAHEKLFF
TRBV7-3,CASSLAGLGKETQYF
TRBV6-5,CASRPGTGATGELFF